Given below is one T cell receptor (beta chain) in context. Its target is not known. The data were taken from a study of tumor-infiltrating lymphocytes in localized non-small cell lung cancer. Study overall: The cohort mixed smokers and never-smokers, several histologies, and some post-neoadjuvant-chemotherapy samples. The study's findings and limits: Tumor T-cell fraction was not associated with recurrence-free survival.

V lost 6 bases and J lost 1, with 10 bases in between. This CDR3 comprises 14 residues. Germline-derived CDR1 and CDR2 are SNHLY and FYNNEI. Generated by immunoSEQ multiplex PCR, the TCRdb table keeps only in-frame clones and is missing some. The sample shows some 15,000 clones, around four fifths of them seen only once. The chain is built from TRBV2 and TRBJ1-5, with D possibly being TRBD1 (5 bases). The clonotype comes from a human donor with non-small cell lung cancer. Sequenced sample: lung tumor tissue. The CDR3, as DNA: TGTGCCAGCAGGGGGACCTCGAGCAATCAGCCCCAGCATTTT. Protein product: CASRGTSSNQPQHF.